What follows are 23 T cell receptor beta chains derived from one specimen sequenced in a study of T cell responses to AZD1222 COVID-19 vaccine. Sequenced by immunoSEQ multiplex PCR; TCRdb stores in-frame clones only, minus some. The table lists tens of thousands of clones, 85% to 90% of them singletons. Sequenced here: peripheral blood, sampled 28 days after the second AZD1222 dose. All receptors derive from an adult who received the AZD1222 COVID-19 vaccine.

The V gene is TRBV28, the J gene TRBJ1-5; 7 bases are a match to TRBD1. Trimming cost V 4 bases and J 5 bases; bases outside gene matches: 8. Germline V gene sequence: CDR1 MDHEN, CDR2 SYDVKM. This CDR3 is built from 15 residues. Here the CDR3 DNA reads TGTGCCAGCAGTTCCCCGGACAGGCTTCATCAGCCCCAGCATTTT. As protein: CASSSPDRLHQPQHF.

This chain connects TRBV6-2 or TRBV6-3 to TRBJ2-2; no clear D gene. With 5 bases removed from V and 4 bases from J, the gap between germline ends came to 5 bases. Germline CDR1 and CDR2: MNHEY and SVGEGT. This CDR3 comprises 12 residues. This CDR3 reads CASSKGTGELFF. The CDR3 DNA follows: TGTGCCAGCAGTAAGGGCACCGGGGAGCTGTTTTTT.

The CDR3 reads CASSESRGQDTQYF. Here the CDR3 DNA reads TGCGCCAGCAGTGAGTCCAGGGGGCAAGATACGCAGTATTTT. V and J are TRBV10-1 and TRBJ2-3; the match to TRBD1 covers 8 bases. Germline CDR1 WNHNN, CDR2 SYGVQD (reference sequence). The CDR3 spans 14 residues. V lost 0 bases, J lost 5 bases, and 1 base stayed unmatched.

This rearrangement joins TRBV27 to TRBJ2-5, with 7 bases identical to TRBD1. Germline CDR1 is MNHEY and CDR2 is SMNVEV (reference sequence). J lost 7 bases, V lost 8 bases, and 13 bases had no gene match. This CDR3 has 14 amino acids. CDR3 amino acids: CASGARGTAGTQYF. The CDR3 region has the DNA TGTGCCAGCGGAGCCAGGGGGACGGCGGGGACCCAGTACTTC.

The chain joins TRBV5-5 to TRBJ1-1; D may be TRBD1 (5 bases). The CDR3 runs 13 residues. CDR1 and CDR2 (germline): SGHKS, YYEKEE (reference sequence). The ends were cut back, 9 bases at V and 4 bases at J, with 16 bases in the middle. The CDR3 loop is CATSSGLATEAFF. The CDR3 DNA reads as TGTGCCACCTCCTCAGGGTTGGCCACTGAAGCTTTCTTT.

V is TRBV29-1 and J is TRBJ2-3, with TRBD1 matching 8 bases. The CDR3 totals 15 residues. CDR1 is SQVTM and CDR2 is ANQGSEA in the germline V gene. V dropped 4 bases and J dropped 0; count of bases not matched to a gene: 6. CDR3 DNA: TGCAGCGTTGGGGGACAGGCGGGGAGCACAGATACGCAGTATTTT. Translated, it gives CSVGGQAGSTDTQYF.

The chain employs TRBV23-1 and TRBJ2-7; 7 nucleotides agree with TRBD1. TRBV23-1 is designated an ORF whose function remains uncertain. The CDR3 consists of 14 residues. The V segment lost 4 bases and the J segment 5 bases; nucleotides outside the gene matches: 8. Written as DNA, the CDR3 is TGCGCCAGCAGTCTTAAGCAGGGGGTGGACGAGCAGTACTTC. This sequence encodes CASSLKQGVDEQYF.

This chain links TRBV3-1 (or the pseudogene TRBV3-2) with TRBJ2-3; 9 bases match TRBD1. CDR1 is LGHDT and CDR2 is YNNKEL in the germline V gene (reference sequence). After removal of 5 bases from V and 2 bases from J, the junction contained 5 bases not matched to a gene. The CDR3 has 15 residues. The CDR3 DNA sequence: TGTGCCAGCAGCTCGCGACAGGGGGTCACAGATACGCAGTATTTT. It yields the protein CASSSRQGVTDTQYF.

CDR3 DNA sequence: TGCGCCAGCAGTCAATCCTACCCACCGGAATCTGGAAACACCATATATTTT. Translated, it gives CASSQSYPPESGNTIYF. The chain is built from TRBV23-1 and TRBJ1-3; D gene uncertain. TRBV23-1 is an ORF, and what it does is uncertain. The length of the CDR3 is 17 residues. V was cut by 0 bases and J by 1 base, with 13 bases left in between.

This chain connects TRBV5-4 to TRBJ2-4; 10 nucleotides align to TRBD2. The V gene's germline CDR1 is SGHNT and CDR2 YYREEE (reference sequence). Germline trimming cut 4 bases from V and 8 bases from J; bases unmatched to any gene: 12. CDR3 length equals 16 residues. The CDR3 loop reads CASSPGRSGRGDIQYF. The DNA for the CDR3 is TGTGCCAGCAGCCCGGGACGGAGCGGGAGGGGGGACATTCAGTACTTC.

Here the CDR3 reads CASSFGESYEQYF. In DNA, the CDR3 is TGTGCCAGCAGTTTCGGGGAGAGCTACGAGCAGTACTTC. The chain combines TRBV27 with TRBJ2-7; weak D call: TRBD2 (5 bases). The germline gives CDR1 MNHEY, CDR2 SMNVEV (reference sequence). The CDR3 has 13 amino acids. Trimming removed 3 bases from V and 3 bases from J, with 9 bases in between.

This chain connects TRBV19 to TRBJ1-2; 7 bases map to TRBD1. From germline, CDR1 is LNHDA and CDR2 SQIVND (reference sequence). V dropped 5 bases and J dropped 5; count of bases not matched to a gene: 14. This CDR3 spans 16 amino acids. The CDR3 DNA follows: TGTGCCAGTAGTGCACGCACAGGGGAGTCCGGGTATGGCTACACCTTC. Amino acids: CASSARTGESGYGYTF.

J is TRBJ1-4 and V is TRBV9; TRBD1 matches at 10 bases. V shed 5 bases and J 8 bases; nucleotides not matched to a gene: 3. Per the germline V gene, CDR1 is SGDLS and CDR2 is YYNGEE. The CDR3 length is 13 residues. CDR3 nucleotides: TGTGCCAGCAGTCGGACAGGGGGGGAAAAACTGTTTTTT. Its protein is CASSRTGGEKLFF.

This clone was detected only once. This chain links TRBV27 with TRBJ2-1; 8 nucleotides match TRBD2. This CDR3 comprises 15 residues. V gave up 1 base and J gave up 3 bases; unmatched junction bases: 2. Germline V CDR1 and CDR2: MNHEY, SMNVEV (reference sequence). CDR3 in amino acids: CASSLLGTSYNEQFF. The CDR3 DNA is TGTGCCAGCAGTTTATTAGGGACTAGCTACAATGAGCAGTTCTTC.

The rearrangement uses TRBV19 and TRBJ2-3; TRBD2 is a possible D gene (5 bases). Germline values: CDR1 LNHDA, CDR2 SQIVND (reference sequence). Deletions cut 5 bases from V and 0 bases from J, with 9 bases between. The CDR3 is 14 residues long. CDR3 residues: CASSPRGSTDTQYF. DNA for the CDR3: TGTGCCAGTAGTCCACGGGGTAGCACAGATACGCAGTATTTT. Combining the CDR3 with reference TRBV19 and TRBJ2-3 gives the whole variable domain DGGITQSPKYLFRKEGQNVTLSCEQNLNHDAMYWYRQDPGQGLRLIYYSQIVNDFQKGDIAEGYSVSREKKESFPLTVTSAQKNPTAFYLCASSPRGSTDTQYFGPGTRLTVL.

This chain joins TRBV3-1 (or the pseudogene TRBV3-2) and TRBJ2-1; possibly TRBD1 for D (6 bases). The CDR3 is 13 amino acids. Per germline, CDR1 LGHDT and CDR2 YNNKEL (reference sequence). With 4 bases removed from V and 7 bases from J, the gap between germline ends came to 11 bases. The CDR3 is CASSRGRGNEQFF. The CDR3 nucleotides are TGTGCCAGCAGCCGGGGCAGGGGAAATGAGCAGTTCTTC.

This rearrangement joins TRBV11-3 to TRBJ2-7; D is possibly TRBD1 or TRBD2 (6 bases each). CDR1 is SGHNT, CDR2 YENEEA, per germline. The CDR3 runs to 13 residues. Trimming cost V 5 bases and J 7 bases, with 15 bases left between them. CDR3 region: CASSRDLQGEQYF. Here the CDR3 DNA reads TGTGCCAGCAGCCGGGACTTGCAGGGGGAGCAGTACTTC.

The chain recombines TRBV27 with TRBJ2-1, with D possibly being TRBD1 (6 bases). This CDR3 has 14 residues. The V end was cut by 9 bases, the J end by 0 bases, with 12 bases between. Germline V gene lookup returns CDR1 MNHEY and CDR2 SMNVEV (reference sequence). The CDR3 coding sequence is TGTGCCAGTCAAAGGGGGAGCTCCTACAATGAGCAGTTCTTC. It yields the protein CASQRGSSYNEQFF.

The chain uses TRBV30 and TRBJ2-1, with D unresolved. CDR1 is GTSNPN and CDR2 is SVGIG in the germline V gene (reference sequence). The V gene lost 8 bases and the J gene lost 0 bases, with 14 bases spanning the gap. CDR3 length: 14 residues. The CDR3 DNA follows: TGTGCCGGGCAAGGGCAGAGCTCCTACAATGAGCAGTTCTTC. Residues: CAGQGQSSYNEQFF.

In DNA form, the CDR3 reads TGTGCCAGCAGTTACTCCTTATGGGGGCAGTACTTC. It encodes CASSYSLWGQYF. The chain uses TRBV6-2 or TRBV6-3 and TRBJ2-7; no definite D call. The CDR3 is 12 amino acids. CDR1 and CDR2 from the germline V gene are MNHEY and SVGEGT. Trimming shortened V by 0 bases and J by 9 bases, and 9 bases separated the two germline ends.

Note on this clone: Other DNA sequences of this sample code for an identical CDR3. The rearrangement uses TRBV5-1 and TRBJ1-1; D uncertain. CDR3 length: 16 residues. Trimming left V 1 base short and J 1 base short, with 14 bases between. Germline V gives CDR1 SGHRS, CDR2 YFSETQ. In nucleotides, the CDR3 is TGCGCCAGCAGCTTGAACGGCGGTAGAACGAACACTGAAGCTTTCTTT. This translates into CASSLNGGRTNTEAFF.

This clone was found a few times. V usage is TRBV6-5 and J usage is TRBJ2-7, with D perhaps being TRBD1 or TRBD2 (6 bases each). The V gene's germline CDR1 is MNHEY and CDR2 SVGAGI. This CDR3 comprises 15 residues. Trimming took off 5 bases at V and 0 bases at J, with 14 bases between the two ends. The CDR3 spells CASSQPQGGSYEQYF. The CDR3 DNA follows: TGTGCCAGCAGTCAACCACAGGGAGGCTCCTACGAGCAGTACTTC.

V and J are TRBV30 and TRBJ2-7, with 8 bases aligning to TRBD1. Trimming took 0 bases from V and 1 from J; bases not matched to a gene: 8. CDR1 and CDR2 (germline): GTSNPN, SVGIG (reference sequence). This CDR3 spans 16 amino acids. CDR3 DNA sequence: TGTGCCTGGAGTGTACGAAGGACAGGGAATTCCTACGAGCAGTACTTC. This sequence encodes CAWSVRRTGNSYEQYF.